These T cell receptor beta chains were read from a single sample in a study of blood T cell repertoires in COVID-19. The table came from immunoSEQ multiplex PCR; TCRdb's copy has only in-frame clones and leaves some out. The table includes roughly 330,000 clones, about 90% detected once. Sequenced: PBMCs or T cells enriched from blood (not recorded which). These receptors came from a young man who had recovered from COVID-19. Each CDR3 is given with its conserved first and last residue. Each record gives: clone size, J gene, D gene, V gene, CDR3 DNA, CDR3 protein. The D gene is left open where the match is weak. The size field is filled for only some rows; it gives once, few, many or a size class.

>NA|TRBJ2-5|TRBD1|TRBV6-5
TGTGCCAGCTCTCGGACAGGTCGGGAGACCCAGTACTTC
CASSRTGRETQYF
>NA|TRBJ2-5|NA|TRBV11-2
TGTGCCAGCAGCTTTCCAGGGCCAGAGACCCAGTACTTC
CASSFPGPETQYF
>NA|TRBJ2-1|NA|TRBV9
TGTGCCAGCAGCGCCGGACAGAGAATCTACAATGAGCAGTTCTTC
CASSAGQRIYNEQFF
>NA|TRBJ2-5|NA|TRBV28
TGTGCCAGCAGGGACATTGGACCCCGGGAGACCCAGTACTTC
CASRDIGPRETQYF
>NA|TRBJ1-6|NA|TRBV5-1
TGCGCCAGCAGCTTGGAATTGGGGGGTTCACCCCTCCACTTT
CASSLELGGSPLHF
>NA|TRBJ1-4|NA|TRBV2
TGTGCCAGCAGTCCTACCGGCAGGGATGATGAAAAACTGTTTTTT
CASSPTGRDDEKLFF
>NA|TRBJ2-7|TRBD2|TRBV10-3
TGTGCCATCAGTGAGTCGAAGGTGGGTGGACTAGCGGGGGGGCATCTCTACGAGCAGTACTTC
CAISESKVGGLAGGHLYEQYF
>NA|TRBJ1-4|TRBD1|TRBV28
TGTGCCAGCAATGGCGGGACAGGGGGCGCTCGTGGTGAAAAACTGTTTTTT
CASNGGTGGARGEKLFF
>few|TRBJ2-5|TRBD1|TRBV5-1
TGCGCCAGCAGCTCTGACAGGGTAGAGACCCAGTACTTC
CASSSDRVETQYF
>NA|TRBJ1-2|NA|TRBV5-5
TGTGCCAGCAGCTTGGCGGCAGGGGCCATCTATGGCTACACCTTC
CASSLAAGAIYGYTF
>NA|TRBJ2-5|TRBD1|TRBV5-1
TGCGCCAGCAATTCCGGGACAGGTCAAGAGACCCAGTACTTC
CASNSGTGQETQYF
>NA|TRBJ1-1|NA|TRBV3-1/TRBV3-2
TGTGCCAGCAGCAAGAGACCGAAACTCGGGACTGAAGCTTTCTTT
CASSKRPKLGTEAFF
>NA|TRBJ2-7|NA|TRBV15
TGTGCCACCAGCAGAGTTCAGGGTCAATACGAGCAGTACTTC
CATSRVQGQYEQYF
>NA|TRBJ2-1|NA|TRBV24-1
TGTGCCACCAGTGGCGTCAGGGCCAGGGATGAGCAGTTCTTC
CATSGVRARDEQFF
>NA|TRBJ2-3|TRBD2|TRBV7-9
TGTGCCAGCAGCCAACTAGCGGGGGGCAGCACAGATACGCAGTATTTT
CASSQLAGGSTDTQYF
>NA|TRBJ2-1|TRBD1|TRBV24-1
TGTGCCACCGGGACAGGGAGTTACAATGAGCAGTTCTTC
CATGTGSYNEQFF
>NA|TRBJ1-1|TRBD1|TRBV5-1
TGCGCCAGCAGCTTGGAGGACAGGGGGCAAACTCTGAACACTGAAGCTTTCTTT
CASSLEDRGQTLNTEAFF
>NA|TRBJ2-2|TRBD1|TRBV2
TGTGCCAGCAGGGGGACAGCCACGAACACCGGGGAGCTGTTTTTT
CASRGTATNTGELFF
>NA|TRBJ1-1|NA|TRBV5-1
TGCGCCAGCAGCGGAAGGGGGAACACTGAAGCTTTCTTT
CASSGRGNTEAFF
>NA|TRBJ1-6|TRBD1|TRBV9
TGTGCCAGCAGCGCGGGGGACAGGGGGCTCCCCCTCCACTTT
CASSAGDRGLPLHF
>NA|TRBJ2-3|NA|TRBV7-9
TGTGCCAGCAGTTCGATTCTACTAACAGATACGCAGTATTTT
CASSSILLTDTQYF